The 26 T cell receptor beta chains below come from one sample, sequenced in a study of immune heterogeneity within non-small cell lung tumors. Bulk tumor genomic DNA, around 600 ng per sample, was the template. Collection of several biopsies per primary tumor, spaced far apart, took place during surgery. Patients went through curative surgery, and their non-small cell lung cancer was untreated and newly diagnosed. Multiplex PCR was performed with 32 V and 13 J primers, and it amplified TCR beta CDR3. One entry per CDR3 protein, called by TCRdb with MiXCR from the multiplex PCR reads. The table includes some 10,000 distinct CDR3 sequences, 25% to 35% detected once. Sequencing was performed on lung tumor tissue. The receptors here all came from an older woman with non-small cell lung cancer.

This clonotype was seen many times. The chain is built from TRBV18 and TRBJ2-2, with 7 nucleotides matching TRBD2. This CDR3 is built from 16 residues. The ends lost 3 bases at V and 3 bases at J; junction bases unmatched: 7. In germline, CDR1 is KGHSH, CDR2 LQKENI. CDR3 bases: TGTGCCAGCTCACCGATTCTAGCGGTGTACACCGGGGAGCTGTTTTTT. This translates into CASSPILAVYTGELFF.

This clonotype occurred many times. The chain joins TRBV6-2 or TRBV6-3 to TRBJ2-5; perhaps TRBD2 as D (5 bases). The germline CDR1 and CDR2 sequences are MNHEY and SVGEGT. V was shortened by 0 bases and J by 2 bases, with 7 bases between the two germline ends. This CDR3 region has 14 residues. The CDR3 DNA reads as TGTGCCAGCAGTTACTCAGAGCGGCAAGAGACCCAGTACTTC. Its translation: CASSYSERQETQYF.

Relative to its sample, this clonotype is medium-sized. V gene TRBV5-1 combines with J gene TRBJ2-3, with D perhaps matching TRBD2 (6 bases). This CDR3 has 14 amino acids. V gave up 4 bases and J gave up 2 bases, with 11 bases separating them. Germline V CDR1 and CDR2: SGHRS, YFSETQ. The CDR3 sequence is CASSRDWNTDTQYF. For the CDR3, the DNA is TGCGCCAGCAGCCGGGACTGGAACACAGATACGCAGTATTTT.

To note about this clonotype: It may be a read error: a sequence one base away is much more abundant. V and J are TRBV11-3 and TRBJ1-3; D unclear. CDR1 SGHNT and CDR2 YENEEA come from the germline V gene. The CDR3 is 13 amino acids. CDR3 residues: CASSLVEGSTIYF. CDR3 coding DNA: TGTGCCAGCAGCTTAGTTGAAGGAAGCACCATATATTTT.

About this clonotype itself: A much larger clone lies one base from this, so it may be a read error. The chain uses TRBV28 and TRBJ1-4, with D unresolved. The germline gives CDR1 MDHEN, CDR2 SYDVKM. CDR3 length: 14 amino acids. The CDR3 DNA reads TGTGCCAGCAGTTTGGGTCGGACTAATGAAAAACTGCTTTTT. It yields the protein CASSLGRTNEKLLF.

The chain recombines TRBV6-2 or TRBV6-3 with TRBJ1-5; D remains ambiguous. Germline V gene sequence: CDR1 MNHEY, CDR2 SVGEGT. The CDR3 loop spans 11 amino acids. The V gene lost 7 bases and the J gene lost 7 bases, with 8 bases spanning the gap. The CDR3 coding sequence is TGTGCCAGCACCCGAAGGCAGCCCCAGCATTTT. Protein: CASTRRQPQHF.

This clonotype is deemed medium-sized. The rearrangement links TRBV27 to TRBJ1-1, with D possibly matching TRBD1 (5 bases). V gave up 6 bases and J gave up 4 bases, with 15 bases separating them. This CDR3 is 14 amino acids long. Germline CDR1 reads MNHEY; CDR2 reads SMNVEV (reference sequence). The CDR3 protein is CASSTGRYGTEAFF. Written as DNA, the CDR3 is TGTGCCAGCAGCACAGGACGGTATGGCACTGAAGCTTTCTTT.

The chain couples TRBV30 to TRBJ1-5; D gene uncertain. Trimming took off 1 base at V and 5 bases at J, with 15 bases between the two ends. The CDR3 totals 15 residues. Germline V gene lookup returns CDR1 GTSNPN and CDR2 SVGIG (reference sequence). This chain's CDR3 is CAWSAWAGPDQPQHF. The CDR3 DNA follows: TGTGCCTGGAGTGCCTGGGCAGGCCCAGATCAGCCCCAGCATTTT.

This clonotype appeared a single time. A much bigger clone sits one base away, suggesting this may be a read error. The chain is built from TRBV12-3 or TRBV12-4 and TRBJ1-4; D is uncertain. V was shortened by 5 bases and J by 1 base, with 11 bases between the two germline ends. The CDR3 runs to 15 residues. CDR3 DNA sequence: TGTGCCAGCAGTCCGTGGTGGGGAACTAATGAAAAACTGTTTTTT. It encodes CASSPWWGTNEKLFF.

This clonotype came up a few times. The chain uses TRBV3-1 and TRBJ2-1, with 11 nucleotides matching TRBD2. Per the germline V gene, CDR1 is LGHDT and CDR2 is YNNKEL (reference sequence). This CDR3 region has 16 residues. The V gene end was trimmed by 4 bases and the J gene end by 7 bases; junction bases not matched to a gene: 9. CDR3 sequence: CASSRPGTSGRNEQFF. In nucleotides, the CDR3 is TGTGCCAGCAGCCGCCCCGGGACTAGCGGCAGAAATGAGCAGTTCTTC.

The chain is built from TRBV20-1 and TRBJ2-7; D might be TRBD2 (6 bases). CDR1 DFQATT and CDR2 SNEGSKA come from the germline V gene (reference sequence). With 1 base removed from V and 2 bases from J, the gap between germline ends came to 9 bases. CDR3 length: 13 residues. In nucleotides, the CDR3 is TGCAGTGCTAGAGCGGGAGAGCCCTACGAGCAGTACTTC. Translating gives CSARAGEPYEQYF.

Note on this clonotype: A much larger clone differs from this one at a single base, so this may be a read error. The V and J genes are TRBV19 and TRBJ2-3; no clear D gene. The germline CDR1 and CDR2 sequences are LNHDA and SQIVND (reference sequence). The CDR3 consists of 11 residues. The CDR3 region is CASSIGDTRYF. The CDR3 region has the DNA TGTGCCAGTAGTATTGGGGATACGCGGTATTTT.

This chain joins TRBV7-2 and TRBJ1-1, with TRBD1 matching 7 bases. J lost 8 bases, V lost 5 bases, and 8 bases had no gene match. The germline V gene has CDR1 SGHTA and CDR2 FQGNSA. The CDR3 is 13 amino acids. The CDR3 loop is CASSDYRGREAFF. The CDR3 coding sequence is TGTGCCAGCAGCGACTACAGGGGACGGGAAGCTTTCTTT.

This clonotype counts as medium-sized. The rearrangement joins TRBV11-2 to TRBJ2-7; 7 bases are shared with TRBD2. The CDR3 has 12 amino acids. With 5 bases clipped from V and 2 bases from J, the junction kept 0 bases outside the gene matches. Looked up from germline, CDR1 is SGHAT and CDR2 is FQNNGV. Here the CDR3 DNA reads TGTGCCAGCAGCCGGGGGGCCTACGAGCAGTACTTC. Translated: CASSRGAYEQYF.

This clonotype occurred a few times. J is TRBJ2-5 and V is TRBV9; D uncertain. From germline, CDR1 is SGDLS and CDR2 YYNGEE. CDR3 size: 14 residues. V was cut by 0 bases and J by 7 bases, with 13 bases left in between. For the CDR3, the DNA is TGTGCCAGCAGCGTAGAAGTAACCCCGGGGACCCAGTACTTC. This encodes CASSVEVTPGTQYF.

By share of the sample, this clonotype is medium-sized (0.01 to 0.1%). The DNA for the CDR3 is TGCGCCAGCAGCTTGGGAGGGTTCGGCTACACCTTC. Protein sequence: CASSLGGFGYTF. The rearrangement uses TRBV5-1 and TRBJ1-2; unclear D gene. The ends were cut back, 0 bases at V and 8 bases at J, with 8 bases in the middle. The CDR3 has 12 amino acids. Germline V gene sequence: CDR1 SGHRS, CDR2 YFSETQ.

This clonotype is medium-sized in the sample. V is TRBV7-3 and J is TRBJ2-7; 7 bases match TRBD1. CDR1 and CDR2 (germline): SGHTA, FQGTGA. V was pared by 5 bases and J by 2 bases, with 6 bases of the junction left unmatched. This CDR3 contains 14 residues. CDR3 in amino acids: CASSPTGSPYEQYF. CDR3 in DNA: TGTGCCAGCAGCCCGACAGGGTCCCCCTACGAGCAGTACTTC.

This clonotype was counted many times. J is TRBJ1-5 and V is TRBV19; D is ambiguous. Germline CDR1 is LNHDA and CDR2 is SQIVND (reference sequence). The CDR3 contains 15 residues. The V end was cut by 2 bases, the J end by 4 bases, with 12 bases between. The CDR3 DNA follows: TGTGCCAGTAGTATATTGGCTCCGGGAAATCAGCCCCAGCATTTT. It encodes CASSILAPGNQPQHF.

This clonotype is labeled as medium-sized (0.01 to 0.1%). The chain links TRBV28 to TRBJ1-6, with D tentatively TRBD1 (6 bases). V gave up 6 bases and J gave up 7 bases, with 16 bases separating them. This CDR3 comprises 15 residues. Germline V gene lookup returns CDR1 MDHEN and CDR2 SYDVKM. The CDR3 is CASSTGDIKNSPLHF. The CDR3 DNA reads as TGTGCCAGCAGCACCGGGGACATTAAAAATTCACCCCTCCACTTT.

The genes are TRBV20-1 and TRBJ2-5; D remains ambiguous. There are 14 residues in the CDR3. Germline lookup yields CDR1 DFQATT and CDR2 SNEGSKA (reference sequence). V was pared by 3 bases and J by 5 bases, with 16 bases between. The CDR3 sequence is CSASLGFLGETQYF. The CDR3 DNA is TGCAGTGCTAGCCTCGGGTTCTTGGGGGAGACCCAGTACTTC.

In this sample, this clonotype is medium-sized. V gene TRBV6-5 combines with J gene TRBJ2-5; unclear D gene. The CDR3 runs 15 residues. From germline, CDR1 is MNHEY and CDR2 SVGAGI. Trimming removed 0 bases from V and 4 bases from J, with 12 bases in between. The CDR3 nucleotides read TGTGCCAGCAGTTACTCTGAGTCGGCGGTAGAGACCCAGTACTTC. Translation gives CASSYSESAVETQYF.

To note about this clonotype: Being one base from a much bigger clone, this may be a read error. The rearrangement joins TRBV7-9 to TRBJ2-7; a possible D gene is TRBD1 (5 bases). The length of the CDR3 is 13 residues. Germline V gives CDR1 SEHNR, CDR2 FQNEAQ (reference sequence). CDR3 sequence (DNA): TGTGACAGCAGCCCGGACACCTCCTACGAGCAGTACTTC. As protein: CDSSPDTSYEQYF.

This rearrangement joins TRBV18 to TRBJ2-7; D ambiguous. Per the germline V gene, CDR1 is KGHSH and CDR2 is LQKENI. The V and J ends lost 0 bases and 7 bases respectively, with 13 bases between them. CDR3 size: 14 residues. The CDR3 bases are TGTGCCAGCTCACCACCGGGCAGGAACTGGGAGCAGTACTTC. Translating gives CASSPPGRNWEQYF.

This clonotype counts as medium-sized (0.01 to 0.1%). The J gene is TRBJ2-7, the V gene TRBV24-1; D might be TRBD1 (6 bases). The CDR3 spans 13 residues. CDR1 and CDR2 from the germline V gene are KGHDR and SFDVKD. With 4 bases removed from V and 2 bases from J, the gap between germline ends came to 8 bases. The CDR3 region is CATSEKGAYEQYF. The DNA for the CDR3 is TGTGCCACCAGTGAGAAGGGGGCCTACGAGCAGTACTTC.

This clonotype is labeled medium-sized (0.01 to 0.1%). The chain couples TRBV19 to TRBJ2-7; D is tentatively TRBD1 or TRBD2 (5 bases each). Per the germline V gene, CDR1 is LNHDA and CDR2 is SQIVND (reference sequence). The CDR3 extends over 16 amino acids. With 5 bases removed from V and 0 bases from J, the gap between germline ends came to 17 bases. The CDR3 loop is CASSGNFRDPSYEQYF. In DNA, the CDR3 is TGTGCCAGTAGTGGGAACTTCCGGGACCCCTCCTACGAGCAGTACTTC.

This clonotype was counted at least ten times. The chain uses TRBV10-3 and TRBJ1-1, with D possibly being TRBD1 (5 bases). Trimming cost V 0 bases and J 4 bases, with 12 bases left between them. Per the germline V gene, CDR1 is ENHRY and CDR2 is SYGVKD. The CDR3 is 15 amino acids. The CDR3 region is CAISESGAGVTEAFF. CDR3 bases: TGTGCCATCAGTGAGTCTGGCGCGGGGGTCACTGAAGCTTTCTTT.